Given below is one T cell receptor (beta chain) in context. Its specificity is not known. Repertoires were generated with immunoSEQ multiplex PCR, while TCRdb's copy carries only in-frame clones and drops some. The sample has 8,100 or so clones, over 65% seen once; the top ten hold 16%. Repeated repertoire sampling spanned the course of chemoradiotherapy. The sample originates from a study of chemoradiotherapy in HPV16-positive cancers. The study, taken as a whole, reports: HPV-specific T cells were functionally defined from only two HPV16-positive patients. During treatment, candidate HPV-specific clones and E7-related motifs expanded in tumor.

Germline CDR1 reads LNHDA; CDR2 reads SQIVND (reference sequence). The CDR3 runs 16 residues. Trimming took 3 bases from V and 3 from J, leaving 17 bases between them. This sequence joins TRBV19 and TRBJ1-2, with D possibly matching TRBD1 (6 bases). This material consisted of tumor tissue, taken from a patient who underwent chemoradiotherapy. This TCR came from a human donor with HPV-associated anogenital cancer. CDR3 sequence (DNA): TGTGCCAGTAGTATGTTACAGGGAAATTGGGACTATGGCTACACCTTC. Translation gives CASSMLQGNWDYGYTF.